This T cell receptor (beta chain) emerged from a study of beta chain features in type 1 diabetes. Study outcomes and limitations: Type 1 diabetes patients showed a moderate but significant shortening of TCRB CDR3s in all four CD4+ subsets.

As every portion of the isolated RNA was reverse transcribed, the sequencing read expressed TCRB transcripts. Some clones are missing from TCRdb's copy, which holds only in-frame ones; the method was immunoSEQ multiplex PCR. The sample records roughly 300,000 clones, roughly an eighth being singletons. CDR3 length equals 15 residues. The germline V and J ends were trimmed by 0 bases and 4 bases, with 11 bases remaining between them. The germline V gene encodes CDR1 SGDLS and CDR2 YYNGEE. About this clone itself: Its antigen is currently unknown.

The gene calls are TRBV9 and TRBJ2-1; TRBD2 might be the D (7 bases). Sequenced material: naive CD4+ T cells from blood. The receptor was isolated from a man aged 30 to 39 with type 1 diabetes. The CDR3 protein is CASSVAGEGYNEQFF. DNA of the CDR3: TGTGCCAGCAGCGTAGCAGGGGAGGGATACAATGAGCAGTTCTTC.